The rows below give T cell receptor beta chains drawn from one sample of a study of cytomegalovirus exposure and HLA in healthy donors. Assay used: immunoSEQ multiplex PCR; TCRdb lists only in-frame clones, some missing. In the table there are 150,000 to 200,000 clones, roughly three quarters of which are singletons. The sequenced sample consisted of PBMCs. The receptors stem from a woman aged 40-49 years in good health and CMV-seropositive. CDR3s include the opening cysteine and the closing phenylalanine or tryptophan. A D gene is named only where the DNA matches it firmly. Some rows have no size entry. The others give once, few or many, or a class for an expanded clone.

D gene	J gene	V gene	clone size	CDR3 DNA	CDR3 protein
-	TRBJ1-1	TRBV4-1	-	TGCGCCAGCAGCCAAGAATTTCAAGGGACACTCACTGAAGCTTTCTTT	CASSQEFQGTLTEAFF
TRBD1	TRBJ1-2	TRBV28	once	TGTGCCAGCAGTTTAGTGACAGGGCTAAGGGGCTACACCTTC	CASSLVTGLRGYTF
-	TRBJ2-1	TRBV7-9	-	TGTGCCATCATTACCGGGTCCGACAATGAGCAGTTCTTC	CAIITGSDNEQFF
TRBD2	TRBJ2-7	TRBV6-6	-	TGTGCCAGCAGCCGCGGGGGGACCACCAGGAACGAGCAGTACTTC	CASSRGGTTRNEQYF
TRBD1	TRBJ2-5	TRBV19	-	TGTGCCAGTAGGGACAGGGACGGAGAGACCCAGTACTTC	CASRDRDGETQYF
-	TRBJ2-7	TRBV7-8	-	TGTGCCAGCAGCCGAGACATGTACGAGCAGTACTTC	CASSRDMYEQYF
-	TRBJ2-3	TRBV30	few	TGTGCCTGGAGTGTCGGAAGGGGCAGCACAGATACGCAGTATTTT	CAWSVGRGSTDTQYF
-	TRBJ1-4	TRBV7-9	-	TGTGCCAGCAAGGGGGACGCAGCTAATGAAAAACTGTTTTTT	CASKGDAANEKLFF
-	TRBJ1-2	TRBV4-3	-	TGCGCCAGCAGCCAAGCGGTCCGTAACTATGGCTACACCTTC	CASSQAVRNYGYTF
TRBD1	TRBJ1-1	TRBV7-9	-	TGTGCCAGCAGCTTAGAGGTCAGGGGGCGAGGTGAAGCTTTCTTT	CASSLEVRGRGEAFF
-	TRBJ2-7	TRBV27	-	TGTGCCAGCAGTTTTCTTGGTGAGAGCGAGCAGTACTTC	CASSFLGESEQYF
TRBD1	TRBJ2-5	TRBV28	few	TGTGCCAGCAGCTACGTTCCCGGGACAGAAGAGACCCAGTACTTC	CASSYVPGTEETQYF
-	TRBJ1-6	TRBV19	-	TGTGCCAGTAGTATTCCCACCGGCGGAAGCTCCTATAATTCACCCCTCCACTTT	CASSIPTGGSSYNSPLHF
TRBD2	TRBJ2-5	TRBV6-1	once	TGTGCCAGCGGGGGACTAGCGGGGGTCGGAGAGACCCAGTACTTC	CASGGLAGVGETQYF
TRBD1	TRBJ2-1	TRBV12-5	-	TGTGCTAGTGGTAGGGGACAGGGGGCGCGGGATGAGCAGTTCTTC	CASGRGQGARDEQFF
-	TRBJ2-2	TRBV27	once	TGTGCCAGCAGTTTGCAGGGCTCGAACACCGGGGAGCTGTTTTTT	CASSLQGSNTGELFF